Listed here are 13 T cell receptor beta chains from one sample, sequenced in a study of human T cells and chemical hapten exposure. TCRdb reprocessed the RACE reads with MiXCR, giving one entry per CDR3 protein. Of approximately 100,000 distinct CDR3 sequences in the sample, roughly 9.6% are singletons; the top ten hold 3% to 4%. Specified time point: patch test 1, 2 weeks after DPC sensitization. Specified treatment: therapeutic diphenylcyclopropenone sensitization with weekly scalp DPC. The material sequenced was whole blood, taken in connection with sensitization to the hapten diphenylcyclopropenone (DPC). The receptors were sampled from a middle-aged woman with alopecia areata. Some clones in this sample may be carry-over from other donors' samples.

V gene TRBV7-2 combines with J gene TRBJ2-1, with 12 bases that match TRBD2. Germline CDR1 is SGHTA and CDR2 is FQGNSA. Germline trimming cut 5 bases from V and 9 bases from J; bases unmatched to any gene: 8. This CDR3 has 15 amino acids. The CDR3 here is CASSLGLAGLGEQFF. The CDR3 nucleotides are TGTGCCAGCAGCCTCGGACTAGCGGGACTGGGTGAGCAGTTCTTC.

The chain combines TRBV3-1 with TRBJ2-1; D might be TRBD2 (6 bases). CDR1 and CDR2 (germline): LGHDT, YNNKEL (reference sequence). Trimming pared 3 bases from V and 12 bases from J, leaving 12 bases between. This CDR3 has 12 amino acids. The DNA of the CDR3 is TGTGCCAGCAGCCAGCGGGACTTAGGGCAGTTCTTC. This sequence encodes CASSQRDLGQFF.

In this sample, this clonotype turned up a few times. The genes are TRBV29-1 and TRBJ2-1; D may be TRBD2 (5 bases). Germline CDR1 and CDR2: SQVTM and ANQGSEA. The length of the CDR3 is 14 residues. V gave up 3 bases and J gave up 6 bases, with 15 bases separating them. Here the CDR3 DNA reads TGCAGCGTTGAGGGCGGCCTAGCCCTCAATGAGCAGTTCTTC. This sequence encodes CSVEGGLALNEQFF.

This chain joins TRBV9 and TRBJ2-1; no definite D call. The germline gives CDR1 SGDLS, CDR2 YYNGEE. V was trimmed by 0 bases and J by 9 bases, leaving 7 bases between them. The CDR3 runs to 12 residues. The DNA of the CDR3 is TGTGCCAGCAGCGTAGAACCAGGTGAGCAGTTCTTC. Protein: CASSVEPGEQFF.

The chain couples TRBV19 to TRBJ1-4; no clear D. Germline-derived CDR1 and CDR2 are LNHDA and SQIVND (reference sequence). Trimming cost V 7 bases and J 6 bases, with 12 bases left between them. The CDR3 consists of 13 residues. The CDR3 region has the DNA TGTGCCAGTAATAATGTTGGTTATGAAAAACTGTTTTTT. Encoded protein: CASNNVGYEKLFF.

The table lists this clonotype with a few counts. The chain uses TRBV7-9 and TRBJ2-2, with TRBD1 as a possible D gene (7 bases). There are 16 residues in the CDR3. The germline V gene encodes CDR1 SEHNR and CDR2 FQNEAQ (reference sequence). Trimming pared 5 bases from V and 0 bases from J, leaving 13 bases between. The CDR3 loop is CASSPRGQTNTGELFF. DNA for the CDR3: TGTGCCAGCAGCCCGCGGGGACAGACGAACACCGGGGAGCTGTTTTTT.

The table lists this clonotype with a few counts. This chain uses TRBV7-2 with TRBJ2-2; D unresolved. The length of the CDR3 is 14 residues. The germline V and J ends were trimmed by 5 bases and 3 bases, with 10 bases remaining between them. The V gene's germline CDR1 is SGHTA and CDR2 FQGNSA. The CDR3 region has the DNA TGTGCCAGCAGCCTGTCGACCGACACCGGGGAGCTGTTTTTT. Protein: CASSLSTDTGELFF.

Notes on this clonotype: This sequence may be a read error, since a much larger clone differs from it by one base. The V call is TRBV6-2 or TRBV6-3, the J call TRBJ2-4; weak D call: TRBD1 (6 bases). The CDR3 consists of 15 residues. Germline V CDR1 and CDR2: MNHEY, SVGEGT. The V end lost 2 bases, the J end lost 5 bases, and 13 bases lay between the germline ends. CDR3 sequence: CASSYRGPGENIQYF. CDR3 in DNA: TGTGCCAGCAGTTACCGGGGACCAGGGGAAAACATTCAGTACTTC.

In its sample, this clonotype was seen many times. The CDR3 is CSARDLRGREQFF. CDR3 nucleotides: TGCAGTGCTAGAGATCTTCGCGGGAGAGAACAGTTCTTC. The chain has TRBV20-1 and TRBJ2-1; 7 nucleotides match TRBD2. There are 13 residues in the CDR3. Germline V gene sequence: CDR1 DFQATT, CDR2 SNEGSKA (reference sequence). Trimming took 0 bases from V and 13 from J; bases not matched to a gene: 9.

This clonotype has just a few counts. This chain uses TRBV5-5 with TRBJ1-5; no firm D call. The CDR3 covers 14 residues. Germline lookup yields CDR1 SGHKS and CDR2 YYEKEE (reference sequence). V gave up 0 bases and J gave up 4 bases, with 8 bases separating them. The CDR3 is CASSLGRPNQPQHF. In DNA, the CDR3 is TGTGCCAGCAGCTTGGGCAGGCCGAATCAGCCCCAGCATTTT.

At least ten counts were recorded for this clonotype. The rearrangement uses TRBV21-1 and TRBJ1-1; the table's D call TRBD1 went unverified against the DNA. TRBV21-1 is a pseudogene segment. The CDR3 loop spans 20 amino acids. The DNA for the CDR3 is TGTGCCAGCAGGAAAAATAAGACTACATCAGAGGTAAAGGGGGACACTGAAGCTTTCTTT. As protein: CASRKNKTTSEVKGDTEAFF.

This clonotype was detected a few times. The chain couples TRBV10-3 to TRBJ2-1, with D possibly matching TRBD1 (6 bases). Germline V gives CDR1 ENHRY, CDR2 SYGVKD. V lost 7 bases and J 3 bases, leaving 10 bases between the germline ends. The CDR3 length is 13 residues. CDR3 sequence: CAITPDSYNEQFF. CDR3 nucleotides: TGTGCCATCACTCCGGACAGCTACAATGAGCAGTTCTTC.

The V call is TRBV5-4, the J call TRBJ1-4, with D tentatively TRBD1 (5 bases). V was cut by 4 bases and J by 8 bases, with 21 bases left in between. Germline V gene lookup returns CDR1 SGHNT and CDR2 YYREEE (reference sequence). The CDR3 loop spans 16 amino acids. For the CDR3, the DNA is TGTGCCAGCAGCCCCGACACAAGCGTGAGGGGAGAAAAACTGTTTTTT. This encodes CASSPDTSVRGEKLFF.